The 30 T cell receptor beta chains listed next were all sequenced from one sample in a study of T cell responses to AZD1222 COVID-19 vaccine (dated by TCRdb to the early 2020s). The time point label on this specimen signifies: baseline before first vaccination. The library was obtained by the immunoSEQ multiplex PCR assay. The immuneACCESS repertoire file appears here via TCRdb, limited to in-frame rearrangements. These files lack a portion of the clones; in checked studies, under half of the deficit traces to unresolved V genes, and the cause of the others is not known. In this sample the table shows roughly 110,000 clones, about 90% of which occur a single time. Clones ranked in the top ten supply approximately 4.5% of the sample. The sample consisted of peripheral blood, taken on day 0 of AZD1222 vaccination. The receptors were gathered from an adult in good health.

This rearrangement joins TRBV27 to TRBJ1-1; 12 nucleotides align to TRBD1. The CDR3 covers 15 residues. CDR1 and CDR2 from the germline V gene are MNHEY and SMNVEV (reference sequence). J was trimmed by 7 bases and V by 6 bases; bases with no gene match: 9. This CDR3 reads CASRGQGASPGEAFF. For the CDR3, the DNA is TGTGCCAGCAGGGGACAGGGGGCAAGTCCGGGTGAAGCTTTCTTT.

The J gene is TRBJ1-1, the V gene TRBV9, with D tentatively TRBD1 (6 bases). This CDR3 is 14 amino acids long. Per the germline V gene, CDR1 is SGDLS and CDR2 is YYNGEE. V was pared by 7 bases and J by 6 bases, with 19 bases between. CDR3 residues: CASGPTGEGSEAFF. The DNA for the CDR3 is TGTGCCAGCGGCCCGACAGGCGAAGGATCTGAAGCTTTCTTT.

The genes are TRBV7-2 and TRBJ1-1; D is uncertain. Germline loops: CDR1 SGHTA, CDR2 FQGNSA. This CDR3 is 13 amino acids long. V lost 4 bases and J lost 1, with 7 bases in between. The CDR3 bases are TGTGCCAGCAGCTCCAACGGGAACACTGAAGCTTTCTTT. Amino acids: CASSSNGNTEAFF.

The table lists this clone with a count of one. V usage is TRBV13 and J usage is TRBJ2-7, with TRBD2 matching 8 bases. CDR3 length: 12 residues. Germline CDR1 and CDR2: PRHDT and FYEKMQ (reference sequence). J gave up 12 bases and V 0 bases, and 4 bases lay outside the gene matches. The CDR3 DNA is TGTGCCAGCAGCTTAGGCAAGGGGACTAGGTACTTC. Translating gives CASSLGKGTRYF.

The chain has TRBV23-1 and TRBJ1-5; D remains ambiguous. TRBV23-1 is filed as an ORF, its function uncertain. Trimming took 6 bases from V and 9 from J, leaving 9 bases between them. The CDR3 sequence is 11 residues long. This CDR3 reads CASSPFLPQHF. CDR3 DNA sequence: TGCGCCAGCAGCCCTTTTCTGCCCCAGCATTTT.

This chain joins TRBV11-2 and TRBJ2-7; 7 bases line up with TRBD1. CDR1 and CDR2 from the germline V gene are SGHAT and FQNNGV. The CDR3 is made up of 16 amino acids. Trimming took 5 bases from V and 0 from J; bases not matched to a gene: 10. The CDR3 region has the DNA TGTGCCAGCAGCGATCGGAGCCGGACAGGCTCCTACGAGCAGTACTTC. It encodes CASSDRSRTGSYEQYF.

The V gene is TRBV6-2 or TRBV6-3, the J gene TRBJ2-7; 10 positions agree with TRBD2. Germline values: CDR1 MNHEY, CDR2 SVGEGT. Trimming took 5 bases from V and 1 from J; bases not matched to a gene: 5. The CDR3 consists of 15 residues. In nucleotides, the CDR3 is TGTGCCAGCAGTCAACTAGCGGGGAGGTCCTACGAGCAGTACTTC. This encodes CASSQLAGRSYEQYF.

J is TRBJ1-3 and V is TRBV11-2; weak D call: TRBD1 (5 bases). Germline V lookup: CDR1 SGHAT, CDR2 FQNNGV. The CDR3 totals 15 residues. Deletions cut 7 bases from V and 4 bases from J, with 17 bases between. The CDR3 DNA follows: TGTGCCAGCAAACTAATGGGACGGCACGGAAACACCATATATTTT. Protein product: CASKLMGRHGNTIYF.

The V gene is TRBV7-6, the J gene TRBJ1-2; D not resolved. Germline CDR1 reads SGHVS; CDR2 reads FNYEAQ. The CDR3 totals 15 residues. Trimming took off 1 base at V and 4 bases at J, with 13 bases between the two ends. CDR3 residues: CASSLGDRPSYGYTF. In nucleotides, the CDR3 is TGTGCCAGCAGCTTAGGGGATCGGCCGAGCTATGGCTACACCTTC.

This chain joins TRBV7-9 and TRBJ2-7; D remains ambiguous. Trimming left V 5 bases short and J 7 bases short, with 15 bases between. The CDR3 length is 13 residues. Germline assignment: CDR1 SEHNR and CDR2 FQNEAQ (reference sequence). The CDR3 bases are TGTGCCAGCAGCCCCGCGGTGGGAAGGGAGCAGTACTTC. Protein sequence: CASSPAVGREQYF.

This chain connects TRBV6-6 to TRBJ2-7; 10 bases align to TRBD1. CDR1 MNHNY and CDR2 SVGAGI come from the germline V gene (reference sequence). V shed 4 bases and J 5 bases; nucleotides not matched to a gene: 5. The length of the CDR3 is 14 residues. As DNA, the CDR3 is TGTGCCAGCAGTTCCGGGACAGGGGTTGACGAGCAGTACTTC. It encodes CASSSGTGVDEQYF.

This clone was seen only a few times. Other DNA sequences from this sample encode an identical CDR3 as well. The chain uses TRBV7-3 and TRBJ1-1; no clear D. With 5 bases removed from V and 1 base from J, the gap between germline ends came to 8 bases. Germline CDR1 and CDR2: SGHTA and FQGTGA. This CDR3 has 13 residues. CDR3 sequence reads: CASSLTPNTEAFF. The CDR3 DNA is TGTGCCAGCAGCCTGACACCGAACACTGAAGCTTTCTTT.

V and J are TRBV5-6 and TRBJ1-1; a possible D gene is TRBD1 (6 bases). The germline V gene encodes CDR1 SGHDT and CDR2 YYEEEE. The CDR3 is 14 amino acids. With 7 bases removed from V and 1 base from J, the gap between germline ends came to 14 bases. CDR3 in amino acids: CASGQIQGNTEAFF. The CDR3 DNA is TGTGCCAGCGGCCAAATACAGGGGAACACTGAAGCTTTCTTT.

This rearrangement joins TRBV6-6 to TRBJ1-2, with 7 bases that match TRBD1. J was trimmed by 4 bases and V by 2 bases; bases with no gene match: 4. The length of the CDR3 is 14 residues. CDR1 is MNHNY and CDR2 is SVGAGI in the germline V gene (reference sequence). The CDR3 DNA reads as TGTGCCAGCAGTTACCCGACAGGGAGCTATGGCTACACCTTC. It yields the protein CASSYPTGSYGYTF.

This clone turned up a few times. The chain is built from TRBV7-9 and TRBJ1-1; D remains unclear. CDR3 length: 12 amino acids. The germline V gene encodes CDR1 SEHNR and CDR2 FQNEAQ (reference sequence). V was pared by 1 base and J by 8 bases, with 8 bases between. CDR3 amino acids: CASSLERTEAFF. In DNA form, the CDR3 reads TGTGCCAGCAGCTTAGAAAGGACGGAAGCTTTCTTT.

The V call is TRBV5-1, the J call TRBJ2-1; no clear D gene. The V gene lost 0 bases and the J gene lost 7 bases, with 8 bases spanning the gap. Germline loops: CDR1 SGHRS, CDR2 YFSETQ. CDR3 length: 13 amino acids. Here the CDR3 reads CASSLGQGNEQFF. CDR3 in DNA: TGCGCCAGCAGCTTGGGACAAGGGAATGAGCAGTTCTTC.

The chain employs TRBV30 and TRBJ2-7; the D gene is possibly TRBD2 (7 bases). CDR3 length: 13 residues. CDR1 GTSNPN and CDR2 SVGIG come from the germline V gene (reference sequence). This chain's CDR3 is CASRGGKGYEQYF. The CDR3 region has the DNA TGTGCATCGAGGGGGGGTAAGGGCTACGAGCAGTACTTC.

The rearrangement joins TRBV29-1 to TRBJ1-1, with D tentatively TRBD1 (5 bases). Germline V gene lookup returns CDR1 SQVTM and CDR2 ANQGSEA. The CDR3 runs 11 residues. Trimming cost V 8 bases and J 3 bases, with 10 bases left between them. This CDR3 reads CSMGGDTEAFF. In DNA form, the CDR3 reads TGCAGCATGGGAGGGGACACTGAAGCTTTCTTT.

This chain connects TRBV24-1 to TRBJ2-3; no firm D call. The CDR3 is 17 amino acids. Per the germline V gene, CDR1 is KGHDR and CDR2 is SFDVKD. V lost 1 base and J 0 bases, leaving 13 bases between the germline ends. CDR3 sequence reads: CATSDFGPGSSTDTQYF. The CDR3 nucleotides are TGTGCCACCAGTGATTTCGGGCCAGGTTCTAGCACAGATACGCAGTATTTT.

Written as DNA, the CDR3 is TGTGCCAGTAGTATAGCCCCGGACAGATACACTGAAGCTTTCTTT. Its protein is CASSIAPDRYTEAFF. The chain joins TRBV19 to TRBJ1-1, with D tentatively TRBD1 (6 bases). Trimming took off 1 base at V and 3 bases at J, with 12 bases between the two ends. This CDR3 region has 15 residues. CDR1 and CDR2 (germline): LNHDA, SQIVND (reference sequence).

The chain combines TRBV19 with TRBJ1-4, with D maybe TRBD1 (6 bases). V gave up 5 bases and J gave up 2 bases, with 21 bases separating them. This CDR3 comprises 18 residues. Germline assignment: CDR1 LNHDA and CDR2 SQIVND (reference sequence). For the CDR3, the DNA is TGTGCCAGTAGTGCTCTCTCGGGACACCCGGACACTAATGAAAAACTGTTTTTT. This encodes CASSALSGHPDTNEKLFF. Together with reference TRBV19 and TRBJ1-4, the CDR3 gives the full variable domain: DGGITQSPKYLFRKEGQNVTLSCEQNLNHDAMYWYRQDPGQGLRLIYYSQIVNDFQKGDIAEGYSVSREKKESFPLTVTSAQKNPTAFYLCASSALSGHPDTNEKLFFGSGTQLSVL.

The chain recombines TRBV3-1 (or the pseudogene TRBV3-2) with TRBJ1-2; TRBD1 aligns across 10 bases. V was clipped by 6 bases and J by 7 bases; unmatched bases: 17. The germline V gene has CDR1 LGHDT and CDR2 YNNKEL (reference sequence). The CDR3 spans 17 residues. CDR3 region: CASSYRTGGRVASGYTF. The CDR3 nucleotides are TGTGCCAGCAGTTACAGGACAGGGGGAAGGGTAGCTTCTGGCTACACCTTC.

The chain is built from TRBV4-1 and TRBJ2-3, with D hard to call. In germline, CDR1 is MGHRA, CDR2 YSYEKL. The V end was cut by 0 bases, the J end by 9 bases, with 10 bases between. The CDR3 length is 13 residues. This CDR3 is CASSQDVSSTQYF. The CDR3 nucleotides read TGCGCCAGCAGCCAAGATGTCAGCTCCACGCAGTATTTT.

The chain employs TRBV7-8 and TRBJ2-4; no clear D gene. This CDR3 region has 14 residues. CDR1 is SGHVS and CDR2 is FQNEAQ in the germline V gene. V lost 5 bases and J 0 bases, leaving 8 bases between the germline ends. The CDR3 DNA reads TGTGCCAGCAGCAACGGGCTAGCCAAAAACATTCAGTACTTC. Protein sequence: CASSNGLAKNIQYF.

This clone occurred once. The J gene is TRBJ1-5, the V gene TRBV7-9, with TRBD1 matching 10 bases. With V trimmed by 1 base and J by 5 bases, 2 bases remained unmatched. The CDR3 extends over 15 amino acids. Germline values: CDR1 SEHNR, CDR2 FQNEAQ (reference sequence). In DNA form, the CDR3 reads TGTGCCAGCAGCTTAGGCGGGACAGGGGATCAGCCCCAGCATTTT. It is translated as CASSLGGTGDQPQHF.

V and J are TRBV7-3 and TRBJ2-1, with 12 bases aligning to TRBD2. CDR3 length: 16 amino acids. From germline, CDR1 is SGHTA and CDR2 FQGTGA. V dropped 4 bases and J dropped 2; count of bases not matched to a gene: 3. The CDR3 DNA reads TGTGCCAGCAGCTCCTCTAGCGGGGGGGCCTACAATGAGCAGTTCTTC. This encodes CASSSSSGGAYNEQFF.

This clone has a single count. The rearrangement joins TRBV7-2 to TRBJ2-2; perhaps TRBD1 as D (6 bases). CDR3 length equals 15 residues. Germline V gene lookup returns CDR1 SGHTA and CDR2 FQGNSA. V lost 7 bases and J lost 0, with 12 bases in between. The CDR3 region is CASIDRKSNTGELFF. The CDR3, as DNA: TGTGCCAGCATCGACAGGAAATCGAACACCGGGGAGCTGTTTTTT. Looking up the rest from reference TRBV7-2 and TRBJ2-2 gives the full variable domain: GAGVSQSPSNKVTEKGKDVELRCDPISGHTALYWYRQSLGQGLEFLIYFQGNSAPDKSGLPSDRFSAERTGGSVSTLTIQRTQQEDSAVYLCASIDRKSNTGELFFGEGSRLTVL.

The chain couples TRBV29-1 to TRBJ2-3; the match to TRBD2 covers 15 bases. This CDR3 spans 15 amino acids. V dropped 6 bases and J dropped 4; count of bases not matched to a gene: 5. The germline V gene encodes CDR1 SQVTM and CDR2 ANQGSEA. Here the CDR3 reads CSVRRTSGGADTQYF. The DNA of the CDR3 is TGCAGCGTCCGAAGGACTAGCGGGGGGGCAGATACGCAGTATTTT.

J is TRBJ1-2 and V is TRBV6-6; 9 bases line up with TRBD1. The CDR3 is 15 amino acids. J lost 4 bases, V lost 4 bases, and 7 bases had no gene match. CDR1 and CDR2 from the germline V gene are MNHNY and SVGAGI (reference sequence). The CDR3 region has the DNA TGTGCCAGCAGTTTGGACAGGGGAGAACCCTATGGCTACACCTTC. It yields the protein CASSLDRGEPYGYTF.

The genes are TRBV11-2 and TRBJ1-1; D is possibly TRBD1 (6 bases). This CDR3 spans 15 amino acids. V was clipped by 2 bases and J by 0 bases, with 10 bases between them. Germline V gives CDR1 SGHAT, CDR2 FQNNGV. The CDR3: CASSLLGAMNTEAFF. For the CDR3, the DNA is TGTGCCAGCAGCTTACTGGGGGCTATGAACACTGAAGCTTTCTTT. Together with reference TRBV11-2 and TRBJ1-1, the CDR3 gives the full variable domain: EAGVAQSPRYKIIEKRQSVAFWCNPISGHATLYWYQQILGQGPKLLIQFQNNGVVDDSQLPKDRFSAERLKGVDSTLKIQPAKLEDSAVYLCASSLLGAMNTEAFFGQGTRLTVV.